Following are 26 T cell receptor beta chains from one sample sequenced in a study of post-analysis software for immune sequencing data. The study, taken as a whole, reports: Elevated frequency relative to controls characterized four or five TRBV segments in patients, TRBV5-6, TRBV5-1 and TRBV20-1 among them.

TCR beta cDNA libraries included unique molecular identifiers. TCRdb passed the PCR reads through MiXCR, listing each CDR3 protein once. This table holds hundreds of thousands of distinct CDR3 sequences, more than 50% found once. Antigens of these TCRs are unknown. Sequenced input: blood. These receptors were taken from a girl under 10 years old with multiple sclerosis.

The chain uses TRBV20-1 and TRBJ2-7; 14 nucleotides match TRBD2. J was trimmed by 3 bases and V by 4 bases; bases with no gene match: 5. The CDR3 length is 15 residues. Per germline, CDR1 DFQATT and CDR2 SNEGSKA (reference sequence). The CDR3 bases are TGCAGTGCTACAGGGGGACTAGCGGGAGTCTACGAGCAGTACTTC. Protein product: CSATGGLAGVYEQYF.

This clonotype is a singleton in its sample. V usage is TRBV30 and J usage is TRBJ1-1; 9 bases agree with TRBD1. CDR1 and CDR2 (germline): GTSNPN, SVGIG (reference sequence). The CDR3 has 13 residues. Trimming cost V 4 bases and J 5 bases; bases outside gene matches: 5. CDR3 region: CAWMNRGRTEAFF. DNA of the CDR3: TGTGCCTGGATGAACAGGGGGCGGACTGAAGCTTTCTTT.

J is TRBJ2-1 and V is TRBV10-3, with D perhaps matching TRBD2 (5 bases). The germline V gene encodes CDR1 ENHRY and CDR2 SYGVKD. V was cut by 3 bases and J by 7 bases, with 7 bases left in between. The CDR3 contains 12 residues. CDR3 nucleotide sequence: TGTGCCATCAGTGAAGGGAGAAATGAGCAGTTCTTC. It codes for CAISEGRNEQFF.

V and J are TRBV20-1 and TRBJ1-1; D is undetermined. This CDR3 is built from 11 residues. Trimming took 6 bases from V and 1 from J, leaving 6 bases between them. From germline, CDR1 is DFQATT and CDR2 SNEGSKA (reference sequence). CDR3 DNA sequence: TGCAGTGCGTATGAGAACACTGAAGCTTTCTTT. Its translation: CSAYENTEAFF.

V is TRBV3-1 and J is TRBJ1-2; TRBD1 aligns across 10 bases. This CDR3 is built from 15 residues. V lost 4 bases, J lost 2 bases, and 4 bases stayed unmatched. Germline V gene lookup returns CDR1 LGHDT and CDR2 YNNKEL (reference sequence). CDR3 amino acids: CASSRGQGGNYGYTF. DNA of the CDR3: TGTGCCAGCAGCCGAGGACAGGGGGGAAACTATGGCTACACCTTC.

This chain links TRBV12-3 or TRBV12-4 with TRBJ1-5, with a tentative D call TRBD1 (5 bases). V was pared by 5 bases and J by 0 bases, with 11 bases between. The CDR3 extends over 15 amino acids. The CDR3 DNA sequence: TGTGCCAGCAGTCCTAGGGACGCTAGCAATCAGCCCCAGCATTTT. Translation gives CASSPRDASNQPQHF.

The CDR3 is CASSRPNREAPYNEQFF. The CDR3 DNA follows: TGCGCCAGCAGCCGTCCGAACCGGGAGGCGCCCTACAATGAGCAGTTCTTC. This chain joins TRBV5-1 and TRBJ2-1, with 7 bases fitting TRBD2. V dropped 4 bases and J dropped 2; count of bases not matched to a gene: 12. The CDR3 contains 17 residues. Germline CDR1 and CDR2: SGHRS and YFSETQ.

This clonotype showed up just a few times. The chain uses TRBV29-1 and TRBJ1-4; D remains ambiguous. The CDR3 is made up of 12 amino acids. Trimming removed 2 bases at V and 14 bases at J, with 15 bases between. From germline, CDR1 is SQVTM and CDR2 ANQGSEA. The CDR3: CSVELGAGWLFF. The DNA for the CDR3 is TGCAGCGTTGAATTGGGCGCGGGGTGGCTGTTTTTT. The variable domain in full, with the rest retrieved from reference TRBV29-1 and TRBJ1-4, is SAVISQKPSRDICQRGTSLTIQCQVDSQVTMMFWYRQQPGQSLTLIATANQGSEATYESGFVIDKFPISRPNLTFSTLTVSNMSPEDSSIYLCSVELGAGWLFFGSGTQLSVL.

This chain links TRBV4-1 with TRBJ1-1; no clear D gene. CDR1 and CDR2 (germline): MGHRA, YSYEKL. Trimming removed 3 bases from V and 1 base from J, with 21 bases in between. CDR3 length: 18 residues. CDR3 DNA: TGCGCCAGCAGCCAGGGTCTTCTTCGGGTGAGGCCGAACACTGAAGCTTTCTTT. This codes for CASSQGLLRVRPNTEAFF.

CDR3 sequence reads: CASSGDRERGQPQHF. CDR3 nucleotides: TGTGCCAGCAGCGGGGACAGGGAACGGGGCCAGCCCCAGCATTTT. The chain employs TRBV9 and TRBJ1-5; 9 bases map to TRBD1. V lost 3 bases and J lost 7; bases outside the gene matches: 8. The CDR3 is made up of 15 amino acids. Germline CDR1 reads SGDLS; CDR2 reads YYNGEE.

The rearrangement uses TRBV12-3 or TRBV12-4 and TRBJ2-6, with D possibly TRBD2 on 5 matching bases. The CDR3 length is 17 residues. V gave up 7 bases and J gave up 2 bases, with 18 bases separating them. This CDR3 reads CASNFTGVTAGANVLTF. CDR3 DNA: TGTGCCAGCAATTTCACCGGGGTGACGGCTGGGGCCAACGTCCTGACTTTC.

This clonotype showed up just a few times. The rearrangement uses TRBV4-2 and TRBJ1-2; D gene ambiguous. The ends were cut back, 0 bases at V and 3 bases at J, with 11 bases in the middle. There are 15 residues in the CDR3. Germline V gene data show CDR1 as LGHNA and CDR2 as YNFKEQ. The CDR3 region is CASSQEVTSYYGYTF. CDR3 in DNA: TGTGCCAGCAGCCAAGAGGTCACTTCCTACTATGGCTACACCTTC.

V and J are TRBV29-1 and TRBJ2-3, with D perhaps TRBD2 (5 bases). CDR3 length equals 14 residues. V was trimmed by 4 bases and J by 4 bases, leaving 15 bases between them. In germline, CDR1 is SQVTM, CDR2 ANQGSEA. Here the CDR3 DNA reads TGCAGCGTTGGATCGGTCCCGAGGGCAGATACGCAGTATTTT. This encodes CSVGSVPRADTQYF.

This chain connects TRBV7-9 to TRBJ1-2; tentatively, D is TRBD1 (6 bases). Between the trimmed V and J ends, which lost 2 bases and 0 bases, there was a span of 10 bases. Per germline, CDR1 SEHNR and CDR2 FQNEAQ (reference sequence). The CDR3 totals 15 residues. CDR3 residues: CASSLTAGANYGYTF. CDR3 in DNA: TGTGCCAGCAGCTTAACGGCAGGGGCTAACTATGGCTACACCTTC. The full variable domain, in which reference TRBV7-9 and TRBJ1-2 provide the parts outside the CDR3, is DTGVSQNPRHKITKRGQNVTFRCDPISEHNRLYWYRQTLGQGPEFLTYFQNEAQLEKSRLLSDRFSAERPKGSFSTLEIQRTEQGDSAMYLCASSLTAGANYGYTFGSGTRLTVV.

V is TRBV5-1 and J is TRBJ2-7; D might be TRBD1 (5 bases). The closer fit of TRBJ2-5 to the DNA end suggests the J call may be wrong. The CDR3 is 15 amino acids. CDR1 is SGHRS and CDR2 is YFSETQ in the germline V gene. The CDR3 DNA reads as TGCGCCAGCAGCTTCGGACAAACCGGGCCAAAGACCCAGTACTTC. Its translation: CASSFGQTGPKTQYF.

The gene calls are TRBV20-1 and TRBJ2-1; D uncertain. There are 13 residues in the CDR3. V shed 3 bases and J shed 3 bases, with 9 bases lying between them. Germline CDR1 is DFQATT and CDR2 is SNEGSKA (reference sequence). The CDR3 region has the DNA TGCAGTGCTAGTATCGGCCTCTACAATGAGCAGTTCTTC. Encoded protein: CSASIGLYNEQFF.

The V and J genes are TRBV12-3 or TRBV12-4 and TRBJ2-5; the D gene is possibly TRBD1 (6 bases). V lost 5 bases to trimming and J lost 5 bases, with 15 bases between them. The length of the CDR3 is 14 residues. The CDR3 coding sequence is TGTGCCAGCAGTCACCAGGGGCCCCGGGAGACCCAGTACTTC. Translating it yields CASSHQGPRETQYF.

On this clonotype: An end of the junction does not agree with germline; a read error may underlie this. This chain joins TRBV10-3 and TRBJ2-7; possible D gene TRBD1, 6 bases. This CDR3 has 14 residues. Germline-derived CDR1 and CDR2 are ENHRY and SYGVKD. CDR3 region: CAIIRDIKSYEQYF. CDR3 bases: TGCGCCATCATCCGGGACATAAAGTCCTACGAGCAGTACTTC.

CDR3 nucleotide sequence: TGCAGTGTCCGGGCTGAAAAACTGTTTTTT. Translation gives CSVRAEKLFF. The gene calls are TRBV20-1 and TRBJ1-4; the D is unclear. V lost 7 bases, J lost 7 bases, and 7 bases lay in between. The CDR3 is 10 residues long. Germline loops: CDR1 DFQATT, CDR2 SNEGSKA (reference sequence).

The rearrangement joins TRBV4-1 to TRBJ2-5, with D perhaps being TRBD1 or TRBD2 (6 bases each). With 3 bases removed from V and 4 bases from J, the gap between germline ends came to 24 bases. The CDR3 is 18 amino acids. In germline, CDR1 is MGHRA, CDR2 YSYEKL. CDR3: CASSHGGGATGYGETQYF. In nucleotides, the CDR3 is TGCGCCAGCAGCCACGGGGGCGGGGCCACAGGGTACGGAGAGACCCAGTACTTC.

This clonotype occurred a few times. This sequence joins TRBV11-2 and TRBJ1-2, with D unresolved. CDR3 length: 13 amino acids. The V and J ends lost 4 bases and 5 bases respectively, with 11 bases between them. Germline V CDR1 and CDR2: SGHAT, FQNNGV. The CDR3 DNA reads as TGTGCCAGCAGCTCGGCGGGAGGATATGGCTACACCTTC. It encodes CASSSAGGYGYTF.

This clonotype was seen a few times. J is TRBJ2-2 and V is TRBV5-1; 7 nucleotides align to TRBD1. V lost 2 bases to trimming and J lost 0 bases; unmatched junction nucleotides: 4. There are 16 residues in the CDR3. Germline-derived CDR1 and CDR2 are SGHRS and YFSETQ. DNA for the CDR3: TGCGCCAGCAGCTTACAGGGGCTAACGAACACCGGGGAGCTGTTTTTT. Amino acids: CASSLQGLTNTGELFF.

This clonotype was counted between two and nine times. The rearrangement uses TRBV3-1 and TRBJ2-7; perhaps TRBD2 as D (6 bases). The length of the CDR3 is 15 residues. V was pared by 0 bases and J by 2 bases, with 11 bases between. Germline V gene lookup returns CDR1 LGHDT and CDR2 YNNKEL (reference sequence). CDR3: CASSQEAGTTYEQYF. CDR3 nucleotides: TGTGCCAGCAGCCAAGAAGCGGGCACCACCTACGAGCAGTACTTC.

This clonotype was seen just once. CDR3 region: CASRSVISSYNEQFF. DNA of the CDR3: TGCGCCAGCAGGTCCGTCATTAGCTCCTACAATGAGCAGTTCTTC. V and J are TRBV5-1 and TRBJ2-1, with D unresolved. The CDR3 loop spans 15 amino acids. In germline, CDR1 is SGHRS, CDR2 YFSETQ. With 5 bases removed from V and 0 bases from J, the gap between germline ends came to 12 bases.

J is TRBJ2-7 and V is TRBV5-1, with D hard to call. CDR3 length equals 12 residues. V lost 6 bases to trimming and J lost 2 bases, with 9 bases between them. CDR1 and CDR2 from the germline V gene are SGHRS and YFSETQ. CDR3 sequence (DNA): TGCGCCAGCAAGAACGGAGCCTACGAGCAGTACTTC. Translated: CASKNGAYEQYF. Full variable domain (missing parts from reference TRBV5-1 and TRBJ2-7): KAGVTQTPRYLIKTRGQQVTLSCSPISGHRSVSWYQQTPGQGLQFLFEYFSETQRNKGNFPGRFSGRQFSNSRSEMNVSTLELGDSALYLCASKNGAYEQYFGPGTRLTVT.

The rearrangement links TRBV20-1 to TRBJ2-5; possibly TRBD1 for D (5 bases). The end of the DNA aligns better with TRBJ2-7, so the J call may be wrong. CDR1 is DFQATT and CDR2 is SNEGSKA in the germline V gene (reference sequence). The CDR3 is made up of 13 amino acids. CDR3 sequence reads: CSAKRQSPYEQYF. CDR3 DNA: TGCAGTGCTAAGCGACAGTCCCCCTACGAGCAGTACTTC.